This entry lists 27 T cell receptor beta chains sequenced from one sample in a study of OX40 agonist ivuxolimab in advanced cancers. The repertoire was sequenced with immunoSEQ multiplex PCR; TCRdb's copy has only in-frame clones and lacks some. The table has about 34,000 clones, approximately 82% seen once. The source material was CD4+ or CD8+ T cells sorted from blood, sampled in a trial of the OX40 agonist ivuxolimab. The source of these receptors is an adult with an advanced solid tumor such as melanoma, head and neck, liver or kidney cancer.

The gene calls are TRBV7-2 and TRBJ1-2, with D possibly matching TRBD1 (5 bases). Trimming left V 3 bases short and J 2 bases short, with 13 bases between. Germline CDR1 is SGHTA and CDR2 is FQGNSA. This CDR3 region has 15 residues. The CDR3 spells CASSFLTAPNYGYTF. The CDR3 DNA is TGTGCCAGCAGCTTTTTGACAGCCCCCAACTATGGCTACACCTTC.

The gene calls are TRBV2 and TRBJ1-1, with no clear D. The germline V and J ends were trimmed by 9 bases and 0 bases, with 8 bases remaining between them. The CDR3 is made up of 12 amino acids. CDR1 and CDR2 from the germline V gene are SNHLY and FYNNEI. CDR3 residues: CARSRLNTEAFF. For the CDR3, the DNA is TGTGCCAGGTCCCGGTTGAACACTGAAGCTTTCTTT.

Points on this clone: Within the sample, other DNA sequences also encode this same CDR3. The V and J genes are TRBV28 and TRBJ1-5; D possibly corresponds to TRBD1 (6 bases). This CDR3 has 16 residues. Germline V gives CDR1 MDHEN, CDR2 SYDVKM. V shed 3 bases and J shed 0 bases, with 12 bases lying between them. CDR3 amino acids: CASSFDRTDSNQPQHF. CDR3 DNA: TGTGCCAGCAGTTTCGACAGGACCGATAGCAATCAGCCCCAGCATTTT.

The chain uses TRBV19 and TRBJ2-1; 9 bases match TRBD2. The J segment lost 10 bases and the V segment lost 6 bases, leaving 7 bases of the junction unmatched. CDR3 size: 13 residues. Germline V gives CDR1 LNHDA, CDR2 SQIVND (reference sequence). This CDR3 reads CASRISGRREQFF. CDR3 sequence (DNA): TGTGCCAGTAGGATCAGCGGGAGGCGAGAGCAGTTCTTC.

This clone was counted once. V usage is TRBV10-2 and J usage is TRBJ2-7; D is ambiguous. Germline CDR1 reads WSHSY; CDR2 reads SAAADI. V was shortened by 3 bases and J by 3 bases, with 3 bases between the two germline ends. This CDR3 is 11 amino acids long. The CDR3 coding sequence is TGCGCCAGCAGTGAACGCTACGAGCAGTACTTC. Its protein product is CASSERYEQYF.

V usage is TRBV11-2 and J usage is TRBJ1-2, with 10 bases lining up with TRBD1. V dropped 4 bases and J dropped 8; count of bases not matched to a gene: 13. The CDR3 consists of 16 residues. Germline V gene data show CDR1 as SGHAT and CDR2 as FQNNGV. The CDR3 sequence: CASSSPRDRGSRGYTF. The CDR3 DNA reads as TGTGCCAGCAGCTCCCCCCGGGACAGGGGATCTCGGGGCTACACCTTC.

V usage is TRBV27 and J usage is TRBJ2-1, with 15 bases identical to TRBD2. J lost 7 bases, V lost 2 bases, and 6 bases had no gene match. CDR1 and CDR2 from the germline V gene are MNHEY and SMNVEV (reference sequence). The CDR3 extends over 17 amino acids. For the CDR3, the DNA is TGTGCCAGCAGTTTACGGACTAGCGGGGGGGCAGGGAATGAGCAGTTCTTC. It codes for CASSLRTSGGAGNEQFF.

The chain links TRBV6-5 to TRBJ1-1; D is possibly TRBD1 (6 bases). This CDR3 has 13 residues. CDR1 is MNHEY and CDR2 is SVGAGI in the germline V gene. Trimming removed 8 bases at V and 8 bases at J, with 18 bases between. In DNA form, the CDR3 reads TGTGCCAGCCTCCCTCCCGAGGGGGGAGAAGCTTTCTTT. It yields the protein CASLPPEGGEAFF.

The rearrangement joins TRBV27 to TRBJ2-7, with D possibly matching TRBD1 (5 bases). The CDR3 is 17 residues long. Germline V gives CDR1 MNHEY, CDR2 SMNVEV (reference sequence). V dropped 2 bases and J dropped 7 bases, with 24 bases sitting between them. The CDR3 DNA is TGTGCCAGCAGTTTAGATCCACCGACAGCCCGGTTGGGGGAGCAGTACTTC. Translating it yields CASSLDPPTARLGEQYF.

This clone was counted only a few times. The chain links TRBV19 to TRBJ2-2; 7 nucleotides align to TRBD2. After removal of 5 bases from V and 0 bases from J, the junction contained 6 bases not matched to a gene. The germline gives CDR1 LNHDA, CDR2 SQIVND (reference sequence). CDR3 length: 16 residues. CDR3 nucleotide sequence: TGTGCCAGTAGTTGGGCGGGAGCGACGAACACCGGGGAGCTGTTTTTT. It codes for CASSWAGATNTGELFF.

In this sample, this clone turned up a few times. CDR3 DNA: TGTGCCAGCAGTGACCTCACAGAAAAACTGTTTTTT. It translates to CASSDLTEKLFF. J is TRBJ1-4 and V is TRBV6-1; D gene unclear. The length of the CDR3 is 12 residues. V was cut by 3 bases and J by 8 bases, with 7 bases left in between. Germline values: CDR1 MNHNS, CDR2 SASEGT.

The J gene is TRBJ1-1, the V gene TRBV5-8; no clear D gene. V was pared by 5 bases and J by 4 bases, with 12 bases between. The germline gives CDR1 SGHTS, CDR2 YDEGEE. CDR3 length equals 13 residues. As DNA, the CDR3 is TGTGCCAGCAGTCCCCGTGGGTTCACTGAAGCTTTCTTT. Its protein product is CASSPRGFTEAFF.

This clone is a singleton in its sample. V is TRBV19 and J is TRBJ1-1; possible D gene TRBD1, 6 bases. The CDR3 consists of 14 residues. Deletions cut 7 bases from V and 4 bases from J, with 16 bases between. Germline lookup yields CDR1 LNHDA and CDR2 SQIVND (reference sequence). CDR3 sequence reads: CASTSSGGGTEAFF. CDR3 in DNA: TGTGCCAGTACGTCCTCGGGGGGCGGCACTGAAGCTTTCTTT.

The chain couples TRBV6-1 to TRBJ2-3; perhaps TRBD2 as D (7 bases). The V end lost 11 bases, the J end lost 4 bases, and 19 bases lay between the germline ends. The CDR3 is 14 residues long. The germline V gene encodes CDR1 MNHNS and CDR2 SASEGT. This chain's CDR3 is CASKGGLLSDTQYF. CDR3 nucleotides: TGTGCCTCCAAGGGGGGGCTCCTATCAGATACGCAGTATTTT.

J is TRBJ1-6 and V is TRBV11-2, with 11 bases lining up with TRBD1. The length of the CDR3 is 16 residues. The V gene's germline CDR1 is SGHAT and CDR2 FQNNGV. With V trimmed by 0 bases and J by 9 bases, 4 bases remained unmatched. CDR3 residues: CASSLDSGTGGSPLHF. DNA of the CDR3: TGTGCCAGCAGCTTAGATAGCGGGACAGGGGGTTCACCCCTCCACTTT.

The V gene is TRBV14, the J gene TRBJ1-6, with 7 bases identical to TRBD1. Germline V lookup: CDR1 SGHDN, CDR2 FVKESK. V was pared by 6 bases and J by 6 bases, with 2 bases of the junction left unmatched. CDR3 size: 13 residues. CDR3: CASRTGANSPLHF. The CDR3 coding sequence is TGTGCCAGCAGAACAGGGGCTAATTCACCCCTCCACTTT.

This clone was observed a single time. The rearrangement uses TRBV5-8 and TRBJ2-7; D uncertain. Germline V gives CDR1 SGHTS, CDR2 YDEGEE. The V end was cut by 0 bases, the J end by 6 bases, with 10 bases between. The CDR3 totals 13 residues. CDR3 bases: TGTGCCAGCAGCTTGGCCGGAGTGGGCGAGCAGTACTTC. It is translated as CASSLAGVGEQYF. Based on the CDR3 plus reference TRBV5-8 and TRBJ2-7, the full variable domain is EAGVTQSPTHLIKTRGQQATLRCSPISGHTSVYWYQQALGLGLQFLLWYDEGEERNRGNFPPRFSGRQFPNYSSELNVNALELEDSALYLCASSLAGVGEQYFGPGTRLTVT.

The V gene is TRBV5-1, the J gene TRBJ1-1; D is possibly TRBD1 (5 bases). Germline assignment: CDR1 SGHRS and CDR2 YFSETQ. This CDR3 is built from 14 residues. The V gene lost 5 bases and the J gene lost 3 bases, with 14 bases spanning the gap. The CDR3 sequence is CASRSGFGDTEAFF. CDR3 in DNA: TGCGCCAGCAGATCAGGGTTCGGGGACACTGAAGCTTTCTTT.

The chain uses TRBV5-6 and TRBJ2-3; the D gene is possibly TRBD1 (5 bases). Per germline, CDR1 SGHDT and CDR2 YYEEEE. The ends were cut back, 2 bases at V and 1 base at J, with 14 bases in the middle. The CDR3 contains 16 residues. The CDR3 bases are TGTGCCAGCAGCTTCCCCCGCAAAGGGGGCACAGATACGCAGTATTTT. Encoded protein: CASSFPRKGGTDTQYF.

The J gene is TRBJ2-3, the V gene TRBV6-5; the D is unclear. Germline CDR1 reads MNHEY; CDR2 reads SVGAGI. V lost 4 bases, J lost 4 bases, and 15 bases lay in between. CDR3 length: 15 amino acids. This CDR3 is CASSSRRVGADTQYF. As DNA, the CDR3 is TGTGCCAGCAGTTCCAGGAGAGTAGGTGCAGATACGCAGTATTTT.

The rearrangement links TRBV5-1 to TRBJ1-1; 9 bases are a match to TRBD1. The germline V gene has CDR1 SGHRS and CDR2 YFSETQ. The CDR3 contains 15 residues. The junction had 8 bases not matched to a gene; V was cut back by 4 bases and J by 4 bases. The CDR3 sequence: CASSPAPGQGTEAFF. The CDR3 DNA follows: TGCGCCAGCAGCCCCGCGCCGGGACAGGGCACTGAAGCTTTCTTT. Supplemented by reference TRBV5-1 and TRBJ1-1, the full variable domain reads KAGVTQTPRYLIKTRGQQVTLSCSPISGHRSVSWYQQTPGQGLQFLFEYFSETQRNKGNFPGRFSGRQFSNSRSEMNVSTLELGDSALYLCASSPAPGQGTEAFFGQGTRLTVV.

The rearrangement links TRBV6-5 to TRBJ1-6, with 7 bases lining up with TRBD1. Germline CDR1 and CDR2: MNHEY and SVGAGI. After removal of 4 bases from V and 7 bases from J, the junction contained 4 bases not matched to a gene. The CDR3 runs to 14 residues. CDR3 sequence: CASSFRQGNSPLHF. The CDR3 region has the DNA TGTGCCAGCAGTTTTCGACAGGGAAATTCACCCCTCCACTTT.

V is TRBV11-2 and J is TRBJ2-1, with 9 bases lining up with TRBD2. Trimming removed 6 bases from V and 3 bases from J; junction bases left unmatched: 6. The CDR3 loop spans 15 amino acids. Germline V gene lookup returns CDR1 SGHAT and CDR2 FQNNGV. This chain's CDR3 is CASSPRGGGYNEQFF. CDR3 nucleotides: TGTGCCAGCAGTCCGCGGGGGGGCGGCTACAATGAGCAGTTCTTC.

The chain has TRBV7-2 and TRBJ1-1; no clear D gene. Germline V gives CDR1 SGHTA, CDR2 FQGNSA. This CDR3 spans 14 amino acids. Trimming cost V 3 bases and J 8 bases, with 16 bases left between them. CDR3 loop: CASSLGGQLAEAFF. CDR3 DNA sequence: TGTGCCAGCAGCTTGGGTGGCCAACTCGCGGAAGCTTTCTTT.

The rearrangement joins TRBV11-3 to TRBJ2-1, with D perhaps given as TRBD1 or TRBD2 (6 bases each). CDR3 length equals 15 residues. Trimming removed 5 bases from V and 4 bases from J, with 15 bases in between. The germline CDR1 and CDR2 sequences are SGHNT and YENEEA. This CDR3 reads CASSQRLGGYNEQFF. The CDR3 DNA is TGTGCCAGCAGCCAACGACTAGGGGGGTACAATGAGCAGTTCTTC.

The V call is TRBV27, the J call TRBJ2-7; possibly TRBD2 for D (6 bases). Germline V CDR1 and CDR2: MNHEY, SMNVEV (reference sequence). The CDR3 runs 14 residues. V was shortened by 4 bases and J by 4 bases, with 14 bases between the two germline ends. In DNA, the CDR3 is TGTGCCAGCAGTTCCTCGGCGGGGTGGTACGAGCAGTACTTC. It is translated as CASSSSAGWYEQYF.

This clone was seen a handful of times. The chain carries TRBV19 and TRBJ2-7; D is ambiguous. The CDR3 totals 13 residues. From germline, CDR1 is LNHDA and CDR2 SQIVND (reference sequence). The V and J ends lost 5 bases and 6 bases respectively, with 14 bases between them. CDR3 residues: CASSSTIFIEQYF. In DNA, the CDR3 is TGTGCCAGTAGTTCAACTATATTTATCGAGCAGTACTTC.